The 11 T cell receptor beta chains presented below share a single source sample, sequenced in a study of blood T cell repertoires in COVID-19. Assay: immunoSEQ multiplex PCR; the TCRdb copy retains only in-frame clones and omits some. The table includes about 170,000 clones, about 86% detected once. Sequencing was done on a sample of peripheral blood. The source is a man aged 50-59 years with active or convalescent COVID-19.

The chain combines TRBV27 with TRBJ2-7, with a possible D match to TRBD2 (5 bases). The germline V and J ends were trimmed by 4 bases and 0 bases, with 10 bases remaining between them. Looked up from germline, CDR1 is MNHEY and CDR2 is SMNVEV (reference sequence). The CDR3 consists of 14 residues. This CDR3 reads CASSWTGNSYEQYF. Here the CDR3 DNA reads TGTGCCAGCAGTTGGACTGGAAACTCCTACGAGCAGTACTTC.

The chain uses TRBV5-6 and TRBJ1-5; 9 nucleotides line up with TRBD1. J was trimmed by 7 bases and V by 4 bases; bases with no gene match: 3. Germline lookup yields CDR1 SGHDT and CDR2 YYEEEE. This CDR3 is 13 amino acids long. The CDR3: CASSKDRGQPQHF. The CDR3 DNA reads as TGTGCCAGCAGCAAGGACAGGGGCCAGCCCCAGCATTTT.

CDR3 sequence: CASSAGQLRPQPQHF. The CDR3 region has the DNA TGTGCCAGCAGCGCCGGACAGCTAAGGCCTCAGCCCCAGCATTTT. The rearrangement links TRBV7-8 to TRBJ1-5; weak D call: TRBD1 (6 bases). The germline V gene has CDR1 SGHVS and CDR2 FQNEAQ. V dropped 5 bases and J dropped 6 bases, with 17 bases sitting between them. There are 15 residues in the CDR3.

The gene calls are TRBV2 and TRBJ2-7, with TRBD2 matching over 13 bases. The CDR3 length is 19 residues. Losses at the gene ends were 4 bases for V and 2 bases for J; bases not matched to a gene: 14. In germline, CDR1 is SNHLY, CDR2 FYNNEI. This CDR3 reads CASSGIWTSGSQDPYEQYF. DNA for the CDR3: TGTGCCAGCAGTGGAATCTGGACTAGCGGGAGTCAGGACCCCTACGAGCAGTACTTC.

V gene TRBV5-1 combines with J gene TRBJ1-4, with 7 bases matching TRBD1. Looked up from germline, CDR1 is SGHRS and CDR2 is YFSETQ. The trim removed 4 bases at V and 0 bases at J, leaving 6 bases unmatched. The CDR3 sequence is 16 residues long. The CDR3 protein is CASSPPGTATNEKLFF. CDR3 DNA: TGCGCCAGCAGCCCCCCCGGGACAGCAACTAATGAAAAACTGTTTTTT.

The chain joins TRBV4-2 to TRBJ2-7; 8 positions agree with TRBD1. Germline CDR1 is LGHNA and CDR2 is YNFKEQ. This CDR3 comprises 15 residues. With V trimmed by 0 bases and J by 1 base, 2 bases remained unmatched. The CDR3 sequence is CASSQDGTGSYEQYF. CDR3 coding DNA: TGTGCCAGCAGCCAAGACGGGACAGGATCCTACGAGCAGTACTTC.

This clone was detected only once. The CDR3 spells CASSYGQGELFF. CDR3 bases: TGTGCCAGCAGTTATGGGCAGGGGGAGCTGTTTTTT. V usage is TRBV12-3 or TRBV12-4 and J usage is TRBJ2-2, with D unresolved. The CDR3 runs to 12 residues. Deletions cut 4 bases from V and 8 bases from J, with 8 bases between.

V and J are TRBV9 and TRBJ1-3; the D gene is possibly TRBD1 (5 bases). V was clipped by 5 bases and J by 4 bases, with 16 bases between them. The CDR3 contains 15 residues. Germline lookup yields CDR1 SGDLS and CDR2 YYNGEE. The DNA for the CDR3 is TGTGCCAGCAGTAGTAGACGTCAGGGAGGAAACACCATATATTTT. Encoded protein: CASSSRRQGGNTIYF.

The rearrangement joins TRBV7-6 to TRBJ1-1; possibly TRBD1 for D (5 bases). The germline gives CDR1 SGHVS, CDR2 FNYEAQ. The CDR3 runs to 15 residues. V was clipped by 5 bases and J by 1 base, with 14 bases between them. The CDR3 DNA reads as TGTGCCAGCAGCCTTCGCCTTCAGGGGAACACTGAAGCTTTCTTT. Amino acid sequence: CASSLRLQGNTEAFF.

The J gene is TRBJ2-2, the V gene TRBV5-5; unclear D gene. V was trimmed by 1 base and J by 0 bases, leaving 10 bases between them. This CDR3 region has 16 residues. Germline V gene data show CDR1 as SGHKS and CDR2 as YYEKEE (reference sequence). The CDR3 is CASSLKPPANTGELFF. In DNA, the CDR3 is TGTGCCAGCAGCTTGAAGCCACCCGCGAACACCGGGGAGCTGTTTTTT.

This chain links TRBV10-3 with TRBJ2-1, with D tentatively TRBD1 (5 bases). The CDR3 consists of 13 residues. Germline assignment: CDR1 ENHRY and CDR2 SYGVKD. Between the trimmed V and J ends, which lost 3 bases and 3 bases, there was a span of 6 bases. The CDR3 DNA is TGTGCCATCAGTGATCAGGGCTACAATGAGCAGTTCTTC. It translates to CAISDQGYNEQFF.